A single sample is the source of the 21 T cell receptor beta chains below, sequenced in a study of blood T cell repertoires in COVID-19. The data were produced by immunoSEQ multiplex PCR, yet TCRdb's version contains in-frame clones alone and is incomplete. The sample has roughly 300,000 clones, around 87% seen once; the top ten hold around 8%. The sequencing sample was made of peripheral blood. These receptors were obtained from a woman in her fifties or sixties who had recovered from COVID-19.

CDR3 bases: TGTGCCAGCAGCGCCGGTGGCACCGACACCCAGCAGTACTTC. It yields the protein CASSAGGTDTQQYF. The chain links TRBV9 to TRBJ2-7, with D unresolved. The V and J ends lost 3 bases and 8 bases respectively, with 18 bases between them. This CDR3 is 14 amino acids long. Germline CDR1 and CDR2: SGDLS and YYNGEE.

This clone was recorded once. The chain combines TRBV7-2 with TRBJ2-3; TRBD1 matches 10 bases. The junction had 13 bases not matched to a gene; V was cut back by 6 bases and J by 4 bases. CDR3 length: 17 residues. Germline lookup yields CDR1 SGHTA and CDR2 FQGNSA. CDR3 nucleotides: TGTGCCAGCAGTCCTACAGGCCGGGACAGGGGACCAGATACGCAGTATTTT. Its protein is CASSPTGRDRGPDTQYF. Based on the CDR3 plus reference TRBV7-2 and TRBJ2-3, the full variable domain is GAGVSQSPSNKVTEKGKDVELRCDPISGHTALYWYRQSLGQGLEFLIYFQGNSAPDKSGLPSDRFSAERTGGSVSTLTIQRTQQEDSAVYLCASSPTGRDRGPDTQYFGPGTRLTVL.

V gene TRBV15 combines with J gene TRBJ2-1; TRBD1 is a possible D gene (5 bases). CDR1 LNHNV and CDR2 YYDKDF come from the germline V gene (reference sequence). The CDR3 spans 17 residues. The V and J ends lost 0 bases and 6 bases respectively, with 18 bases between them. The CDR3 protein is CATSREFGAGYPNEQFF. In DNA form, the CDR3 reads TGTGCCACCAGCAGAGAGTTTGGGGCCGGCTATCCCAATGAGCAGTTCTTC.

The chain joins TRBV29-1 to TRBJ1-1; tentative D call: TRBD1 (5 bases). From germline, CDR1 is SQVTM and CDR2 ANQGSEA. CDR3 size: 14 residues. V lost 5 bases and J 1 base, leaving 14 bases between the germline ends. The CDR3 DNA reads TGCAGCGTTCGGGGGACGTCTCCGAACACTGAAGCTTTCTTT. Protein sequence: CSVRGTSPNTEAFF. Drawing the rest from reference TRBV29-1 and TRBJ1-1, the complete variable domain is SAVISQKPSRDICQRGTSLTIQCQVDSQVTMMFWYRQQPGQSLTLIATANQGSEATYESGFVIDKFPISRPNLTFSTLTVSNMSPEDSSIYLCSVRGTSPNTEAFFGQGTRLTVV.

The chain is built from TRBV28 and TRBJ1-5; D may be TRBD1 (6 bases). Trimming pared 6 bases from V and 2 bases from J, leaving 14 bases between. The CDR3 sequence is 15 residues long. Germline CDR1 reads MDHEN; CDR2 reads SYDVKM. The CDR3: CASSRHRDGNQPQHF. The DNA of the CDR3 is TGTGCCAGCAGCCGCCACAGGGATGGCAATCAGCCCCAGCATTTT.

The rearrangement links TRBV7-9 to TRBJ2-1, with TRBD2 matching over 10 bases. This CDR3 region has 16 residues. Germline loops: CDR1 SEHNR, CDR2 FQNEAQ (reference sequence). The V segment lost 4 bases and the J segment 7 bases; nucleotides outside the gene matches: 10. This CDR3 is CASSSIPSGGANEQFF. For the CDR3, the DNA is TGTGCCAGCAGCTCGATTCCCAGCGGGGGGGCGAATGAGCAGTTCTTC.

The chain joins TRBV19 to TRBJ1-2; 9 nucleotides agree with TRBD1. The V gene end was trimmed by 3 bases and the J gene end by 3 bases; junction bases not matched to a gene: 5. CDR1 and CDR2 from the germline V gene are LNHDA and SQIVND (reference sequence). The CDR3 has 15 residues. DNA of the CDR3: TGTGCCAGTAGTATGGACAGGGGCGCTTACTATGGCTACACCTTC. This gives the protein CASSMDRGAYYGYTF.

The chain joins TRBV6-5 to TRBJ1-1; D remains ambiguous. Between the trimmed V and J ends, which lost 4 bases and 1 base, there was a span of 10 bases. This CDR3 has 14 residues. Germline V gives CDR1 MNHEY, CDR2 SVGAGI. The CDR3 nucleotides read TGTGCCAGCAGTTGGGAGCGGGGGAACACTGAAGCTTTCTTT. Its protein product is CASSWERGNTEAFF.

This chain joins TRBV13 and TRBJ2-7; D is perhaps TRBD2 (6 bases). V lost 6 bases and J lost 5, with 14 bases in between. The CDR3 contains 13 residues. Germline V CDR1 and CDR2: PRHDT, FYEKMQ (reference sequence). The CDR3 region has the DNA TGTGCCAGCAGACAGGAGGGAACGCACGAGCAGTACTTC. It encodes CASRQEGTHEQYF.

V and J are TRBV9 and TRBJ2-1; no firm D call. The CDR3 has 16 residues. The V end was cut by 4 bases, the J end by 1 base, with 15 bases between. Germline V CDR1 and CDR2: SGDLS, YYNGEE. The CDR3 DNA sequence: TGTGCCAGCAGCCAGTTCCCGACTGGGTCCTACAATGAGCAGTTCTTC. Its protein is CASSQFPTGSYNEQFF.

The rearrangement uses TRBV19 and TRBJ1-1, with D maybe TRBD1 (6 bases). Germline loops: CDR1 LNHDA, CDR2 SQIVND (reference sequence). There are 16 residues in the CDR3. Between the trimmed V and J ends, which lost 3 bases and 1 base, there was a span of 15 bases. DNA of the CDR3: TGTGCCAGTAGTATCTTCTCAGGGGCGCGGAACACTGAAGCTTTCTTT. It is translated as CASSIFSGARNTEAFF.

The rearrangement links TRBV6-2 or TRBV6-3 to TRBJ1-2; the D is unclear. V lost 2 bases and J lost 8, with 12 bases in between. The CDR3 is 13 residues long. Germline V gene data show CDR1 as MNHEY and CDR2 as SVGEGT. Here the CDR3 DNA reads TGTGCCAGCAGTTACCGAGGATCGTTCGGCTACACCTTC. Translating it yields CASSYRGSFGYTF.

The chain joins TRBV4-3 to TRBJ1-2; TRBD1 is a possible D gene (6 bases). V was trimmed by 0 bases and J by 8 bases, leaving 16 bases between them. The CDR3 spans 15 residues. The germline V gene encodes CDR1 LGHNA and CDR2 YSLEER. Here the CDR3 DNA reads TGCGCCAGCAGCCAAGATCCCTTACAGGGCTACGGCTACACCTTC. It yields the protein CASSQDPLQGYGYTF.

V gene TRBV21-1 combines with J gene TRBJ2-6; TRBD2, as called in the table, went unchecked against the DNA. TRBV21-1 is a documented pseudogene. This CDR3 contains 18 residues. The DNA of the CDR3 is TGTGCCAGCAGCCCAAGGGAGGGGGAGGGGTCTGGGGCCAACGTCCTGACTTTC. Translated: CASSPREGEGSGANVLTF.

This chain joins TRBV5-5 and TRBJ1-1; unclear D gene. CDR1 is SGHKS and CDR2 is YYEKEE in the germline V gene (reference sequence). Trimming shortened V by 4 bases and J by 5 bases, and 15 bases separated the two germline ends. The CDR3 has 14 amino acids. The CDR3 DNA sequence: TGTGCCAGCAGCCTCGCCAATAGAGGTACTGAAGCTTTCTTT. This codes for CASSLANRGTEAFF.

V is TRBV7-2 and J is TRBJ2-1; TRBD2 agrees at 11 bases. CDR1 SGHTA and CDR2 FQGNSA come from the germline V gene. The V and J ends lost 5 bases and 8 bases, in that order; junction bases with no gene match: 8. The CDR3 runs 15 residues. The CDR3 DNA reads as TGTGCCAGCAGCGATAGCGGGGGGGCCGGTTATGAGCAGTTCTTC. Protein sequence: CASSDSGGAGYEQFF.

The chain combines TRBV4-3 with TRBJ1-2; 7 positions agree with TRBD1. The germline gives CDR1 LGHNA, CDR2 YSLEER. The CDR3 sequence is 17 residues long. Trimming took 0 bases from V and 0 from J; bases not matched to a gene: 7. CDR3 in DNA: TGCGCCAGCAGCCAAGAGACAGGGCTAGGAGCTAACTATGGCTACACCTTC. Translating gives CASSQETGLGANYGYTF.

The chain carries TRBV3-1 (or the pseudogene TRBV3-2) and TRBJ1-5; tentatively, D is TRBD1 (5 bases). Germline lookup yields CDR1 LGHDT and CDR2 YNNKEL (reference sequence). The CDR3 consists of 15 residues. V was shortened by 1 base and J by 7 bases, with 14 bases between the two germline ends. The DNA for the CDR3 is TGTGCCAGCAGCCAAGCCGGGCAGGGAACGCAGCCCCAGCATTTT. Translated, it gives CASSQAGQGTQPQHF.

The V call is TRBV6-5, the J call TRBJ2-3; TRBD2 agrees at 8 bases. This CDR3 has 15 residues. The germline gives CDR1 MNHEY, CDR2 SVGAGI. The trim removed 6 bases at V and 2 bases at J, leaving 7 bases unmatched. The CDR3 reads CASSNLAGFTDTQYF. In DNA, the CDR3 is TGTGCCAGCAGCAATTTAGCGGGATTCACAGATACGCAGTATTTT.

The chain joins TRBV30 to TRBJ1-1; D call uncertain. Trimming cost V 4 bases and J 2 bases, with 14 bases left between them. This CDR3 spans 14 amino acids. Germline-derived CDR1 and CDR2 are GTSNPN and SVGIG (reference sequence). CDR3 sequence: CAWNKLNRNTEAFF. DNA of the CDR3: TGTGCCTGGAATAAGCTTAACCGAAACACTGAAGCTTTCTTT.

The chain links TRBV7-3 to TRBJ2-3; 7 bases align to TRBD1. V was clipped by 7 bases and J by 2 bases; unmatched bases: 6. Germline CDR1 is SGHTA and CDR2 is FQGTGA. CDR3 size: 14 residues. The CDR3 is CASKVQGTTDTQYF. DNA of the CDR3: TGTGCCAGCAAGGTACAGGGGACCACAGATACGCAGTATTTT. The complete variable domain, with remaining parts taken from reference TRBV7-3 and TRBJ2-3, reads GAGVSQTPSNKVTEKGKYVELRCDPISGHTALYWYRQSLGQGPEFLIYFQGTGAADDSGLPNDRFFAVRPEGSVSTLKIQRTERGDSAVYLCASKVQGTTDTQYFGPGTRLTVL.